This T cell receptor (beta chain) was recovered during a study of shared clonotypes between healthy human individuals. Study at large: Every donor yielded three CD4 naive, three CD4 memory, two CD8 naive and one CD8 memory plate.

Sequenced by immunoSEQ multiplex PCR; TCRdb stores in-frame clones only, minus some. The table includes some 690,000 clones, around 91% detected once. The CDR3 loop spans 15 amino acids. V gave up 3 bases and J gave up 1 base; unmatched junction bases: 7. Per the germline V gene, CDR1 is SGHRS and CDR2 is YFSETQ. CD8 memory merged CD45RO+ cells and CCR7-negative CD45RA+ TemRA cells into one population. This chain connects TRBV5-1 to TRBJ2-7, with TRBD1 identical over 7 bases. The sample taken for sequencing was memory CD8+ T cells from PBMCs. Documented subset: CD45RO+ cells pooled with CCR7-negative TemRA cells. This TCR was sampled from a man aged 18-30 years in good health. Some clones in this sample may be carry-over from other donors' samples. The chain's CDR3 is CASSSQNRGSYEQYF. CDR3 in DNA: TGCGCCAGCAGCTCCCAAAACAGGGGTTCCTACGAGCAGTACTTC.